The present T cell receptor (beta chain) was sequenced within a study of vaccination and CD4 T cells after COVID-19. Turning to the study itself: The authors gave control cultures a CEFX pool, an HIV-1 Nef pool, or no peptide.

Treatment given: approximately nine-day PBMC culture with coronavirus spike peptide pools or control peptides (ViraFEST assay). With 7 bases clipped from V and 1 base from J, the junction kept 7 bases outside the gene matches. This CDR3 region has 14 residues. Germline loops: CDR1 MNHNS, CDR2 SASEGT. The Oncomine TCR Beta short-read assay generated sequence data from the DNA of cultured CD4+ T cells. TCRdb analysed the PCR reads with MiXCR anew, one entry per CDR3 protein. The table lists under 15,000 distinct CDR3 sequences, 56% of them singletons, with around 12% in the top ten. This clonotype was counted only a few times. Its antigen remains unknown.

The sample consisted of CD4+ T cells from blood, cultured in vitro. The chain links TRBV6-1 to TRBJ2-7; TRBD2 agrees at 7 bases. This receptor was obtained from a human donor who had recovered from COVID-19. CDR3 protein: CASTRASGSYEQYF. The CDR3 bases are TGTGCCAGCACTCGGGCTAGCGGTTCCTACGAGCAGTACTTC.